These 5 T cell receptor beta chains were sequenced from one sample in a study of T-cell reconstitution after alpha-beta-depleted transplantation in children. Unique molecular identifiers were incorporated into the prepared TCRbeta library. TCRdb re-called the PCR reads with MiXCR, one entry per CDR3 protein. The sample carries around 500,000 distinct CDR3 sequences, 20% to 25% recorded once. This specimen consisted of PBMCs, mostly from graft donor cells, obtained 360 days after TCRalphabeta/CD19-depleted stem cell transplant. The receptors were sampled from a boy less than two years old who had a stem cell transplant for acute myeloid leukemia, so the T cells may come from the graft donor.

This clonotype was counted only a few times. The V and J genes are TRBV10-2 and TRBJ2-5; unclear D gene. Germline CDR1 is WSHSY and CDR2 is SAAADI. This CDR3 comprises 13 residues. Deletions cut 5 bases from V and 5 bases from J, with 12 bases between. CDR3 loop: CASSPRNKETQYF. CDR3 DNA sequence: TGCGCCAGCAGTCCGAGAAATAAGGAGACCCAGTACTTC.

This chain links TRBV27 with TRBJ2-7; D uncertain. The CDR3 totals 13 residues. The germline CDR1 and CDR2 sequences are MNHEY and SMNVEV (reference sequence). V was cut by 3 bases and J by 1 base, with 7 bases left in between. The CDR3 DNA is TGTGCCAGCAGTTTTATCGATTCCTACGAGCAGTACGTC. This codes for CASSFIDSYEQYV.

V is TRBV6-5 and J is TRBJ1-2; D is undetermined. Trimming removed 4 bases from V and 1 base from J, with 10 bases in between. The CDR3 has 14 residues. The V gene's germline CDR1 is MNHEY and CDR2 SVGAGI. Written as DNA, the CDR3 is TGTGCCAGCAGTTCCCAACGTTATAACTATGGCTACACCTTC. Its translation is CASSSQRYNYGYTF.

The rearrangement uses TRBV6-5 and TRBJ2-1; no firm D call. V was trimmed by 0 bases and J by 0 bases, leaving 6 bases between them. The CDR3 spans 15 residues. CDR1 MNHEY and CDR2 SVGAGI come from the germline V gene. The CDR3 loop is CASSYSDLSYNEQFF. Written as DNA, the CDR3 is TGTGCCAGCAGTTACTCGGACCTCTCCTACAATGAGCAGTTCTTC.

The CDR3 protein is CASSFPGASDTQYF. DNA of the CDR3: TGTGCCAGCAGCTTCCCAGGGGCCTCAGATACGCAGTATTTT. The chain employs TRBV5-6 and TRBJ2-3; weak D call: TRBD1 (6 bases). The CDR3 sequence is 14 residues long. Trimming shortened V by 2 bases and J by 4 bases, and 11 bases separated the two germline ends. Germline V gene data show CDR1 as SGHDT and CDR2 as YYEEEE.